This is a list of T cell receptor beta chains from one sample in a study of CD8 T cells in Susac syndrome. TCRdb reanalysed the immunoSEQ multiplex PCR reads using MiXCR and keeps one entry per CDR3 protein. Here the sample spans some 300,000 distinct CDR3 sequences, 89% being singletons. Source material: CD8+ T cells from PBMCs. The receptors stem from a human donor with multiple sclerosis. Each CDR3 is given with its conserved first and last residue. The D gene is left open where the match is weak. Clone size is not always given. Where it is, it says once, few, many or a class for expanded clones.

j_call,d_call,v_call,clone_size,cdr3_aa,cdr3_nt
TRBJ2-2,NA,TRBV29-1,NA,CSVALDGELFF,TGCAGCGTTGCTCTTGACGGGGAGCTGTTTTTT
TRBJ2-7,TRBD2,TRBV7-2,once,CASSTRRSGGPRTPYEQYF,TGTGCCAGCAGCACCAGACGAAGCGGGGGGCCCCGTACCCCCTACGAGCAGTACTTC
TRBJ2-1,NA,TRBV12-3/TRBV12-4,NA,CASSPHNEQFF,TGTGCCAGCAGTCCTCACAATGAGCAGTTCTTC
TRBJ2-3,TRBD2,TRBV7-9,NA,CASSSTLAARSTDTQYF,TGTGCCAGCAGCTCAACTCTAGCGGCCCGTAGCACAGATACGCAGTATTTT
TRBJ2-3,NA,TRBV6-5,NA,CASSSRSGTSTDTQYF,TGTGCCAGCAGTTCGAGATCCGGGACTAGCACAGATACGCAGTATTTT
TRBJ2-1,NA,TRBV15,NA,CATSGPPRAEQFF,TGTGCCACCAGCGGACCTCCGAGGGCTGAGCAGTTCTTC
TRBJ2-7,NA,TRBV29-1,few,CSVESGDYEQYF,TGCAGCGTTGAAAGTGGAGACTACGAGCAGTACTTC
TRBJ1-2,NA,TRBV7-9,NA,CASSLVAGFYGYTF,TGTGCCAGCAGCTTAGTGGCGGGTTTCTATGGCTACACCTTC
TRBJ2-1,NA,TRBV19,NA,CASSILAHNEQFF,TGTGCCAGTAGTATATTGGCCCACAATGAGCAGTTCTTC
TRBJ1-3,NA,TRBV13,NA,CASSPGTGDTIYF,TGTGCCAGCAGCCCGGGGACCGGCGACACCATATATTTT
TRBJ2-7,TRBD2,TRBV20-1,NA,CSLGTSGLGYEQYF,TGCAGCTTAGGAACTAGCGGGTTAGGCTACGAGCAGTACTTC
TRBJ1-1,NA,TRBV13,NA,CASRKDTEAFF,TGTGCCAGCAGGAAGGATACTGAAGCTTTCTTT
TRBJ2-1,NA,TRBV20-1,NA,CSARTWGVLSYNEQFF,TGCAGTGCTCGGACCTGGGGAGTACTCTCCTACAATGAGCAGTTCTTC
TRBJ1-5,TRBD1,TRBV20-1,NA,CSAEGDSQPQHF,TGCAGTGCTGAGGGGGACAGTCAGCCCCAGCATTTT
TRBJ2-1,NA,TRBV12-3/TRBV12-4,NA,CASSLEASYNEQFF,TGTGCCAGCAGTTTAGAGGCCTCCTACAATGAGCAGTTCTTC
TRBJ2-1,NA,TRBV24-1,NA,CATSDLDGGSYNEQFF,TGTGCCACCAGTGATTTGGACGGGGGCTCCTACAATGAGCAGTTCTTC
TRBJ2-1,TRBD2,TRBV3-1,NA,CASSQDSGMRPYNEQFF,TGTGCCAGCAGCCAGGATAGCGGGATGAGGCCCTACAATGAGCAGTTCTTC
TRBJ2-4,TRBD1,TRBV6-2/TRBV6-3,NA,CASSPSTGAVDIQYF,TGTGCCAGCAGTCCCTCGACAGGGGCGGTGGACATTCAGTACTTC
TRBJ2-1,NA,TRBV6-6,NA,CASRGEEQFF,TGTGCCTCTAGGGGGGAGGAGCAGTTCTTC
TRBJ2-3,TRBD2,TRBV27,NA,CASSLGYGGGGDTQYF,TGTGCCAGCAGTTTAGGTTATGGCGGGGGAGGGGATACGCAGTATTTT
TRBJ1-5,NA,TRBV12-3/TRBV12-4,NA,CATQGYSNQPQHF,TGTGCCACCCAGGGGTATAGCAATCAGCCCCAGCATTTT
TRBJ2-7,NA,TRBV11-2,NA,CASSLEARSFEQYF,TGTGCCAGCAGCTTAGAGGCCCGATCTTTTGAGCAGTACTTC
TRBJ2-3,TRBD1,TRBV6-2/TRBV6-3,NA,CASSTGDASTDTQYF,TGTGCCAGCAGTACAGGGGATGCAAGTACAGATACGCAGTATTTT
TRBJ2-1,NA,TRBV25-1,NA,CASSEDFPRGRDYNEQFF,TGTGCCAGCAGTGAGGACTTCCCCAGGGGTAGGGACTACAATGAGCAGTTCTTC
TRBJ1-2,NA,TRBV9,NA,CASSVGPFATNYGYTF,TGTGCCAGCAGCGTAGGCCCCTTTGCAACCAACTATGGCTACACCTTC
TRBJ2-1,NA,TRBV20-1,NA,CSAPEEGWDNEQFF,TGCAGTGCTCCCGAGGAGGGGTGGGACAATGAGCAGTTCTTC